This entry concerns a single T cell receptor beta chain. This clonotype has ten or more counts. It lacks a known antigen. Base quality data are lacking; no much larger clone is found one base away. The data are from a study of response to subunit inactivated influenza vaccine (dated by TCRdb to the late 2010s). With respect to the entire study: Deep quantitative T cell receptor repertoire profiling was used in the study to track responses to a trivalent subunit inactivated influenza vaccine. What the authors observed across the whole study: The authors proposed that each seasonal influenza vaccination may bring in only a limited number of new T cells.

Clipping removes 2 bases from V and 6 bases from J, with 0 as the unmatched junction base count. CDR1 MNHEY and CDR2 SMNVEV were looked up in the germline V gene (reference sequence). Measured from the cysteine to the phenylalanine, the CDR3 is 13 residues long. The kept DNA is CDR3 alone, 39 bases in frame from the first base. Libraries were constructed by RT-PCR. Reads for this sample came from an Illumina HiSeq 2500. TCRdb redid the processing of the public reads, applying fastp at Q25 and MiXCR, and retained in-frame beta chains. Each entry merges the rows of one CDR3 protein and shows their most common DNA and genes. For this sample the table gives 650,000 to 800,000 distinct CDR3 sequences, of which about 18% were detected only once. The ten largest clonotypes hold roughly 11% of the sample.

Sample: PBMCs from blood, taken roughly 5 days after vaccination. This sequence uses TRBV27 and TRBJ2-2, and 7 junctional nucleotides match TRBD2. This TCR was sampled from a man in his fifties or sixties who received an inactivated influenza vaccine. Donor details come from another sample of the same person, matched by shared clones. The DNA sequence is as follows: TGTGCCAGCAGTTTAGCGGGAGCCGGGGAGCTGTTTTTT. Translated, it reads CASSLAGAGELFF.